A single T cell receptor (beta chain) is shown here with its context. Repertoires were generated with immunoSEQ multiplex PCR, while TCRdb's copy carries only in-frame clones and drops some. The data hold some 250,000 clones, with around 87% observed a single time. The source of the sample is a study of blood T cell repertoires in COVID-19. There are 18 residues in the CDR3. The trim removed 4 bases at V and 4 bases at J, leaving 19 bases unmatched. Germline lookup yields CDR1 SGHDT and CDR2 YYEEEE. Sequencing was performed on peripheral blood. The source of this sequence is a woman aged 30 to 39 who had recovered from COVID-19. The chain carries TRBV5-6 and TRBJ1-2; the match to TRBD1 covers 7 bases. In DNA, the CDR3 is TGTGCCAGCAGCCCCGGACAGGCCCACACCACTATCCTCTATGGCTACACCTTC. Encoded protein: CASSPGQAHTTILYGYTF.